This TCR beta chain was found in a study of beta chain features in type 1 diabetes. The study, taken as a whole, reports: Naive, central memory and Treg TCRB repertoires seemed to resemble each other more closely in patients than they did in healthy donors.

Per the germline V gene, CDR1 is LNHDA and CDR2 is SQIVND (reference sequence). With V trimmed by 3 bases and J by 2 bases, 7 bases remained unmatched. This CDR3 has 15 residues. Expressed TCRB transcripts were sequenced because the isolated RNA had all been reverse transcribed beforehand. Naive, central memory and regulatory T cell samples came to a mean of roughly 4 million reads. Sequencing was performed with immunoSEQ multiplex PCR; in TCRdb, only in-frame clones are kept and a portion is missing. The sample consists of about 45,000 clones, over 50% of them appearing once. About this clone: The antigen remains undetermined.

Sequenced material: Tregs from blood. The chain joins TRBV19 to TRBJ2-7, with TRBD2 matching 7 bases. This TCR was sampled from a woman aged 18-30 years in good health. DNA for the CDR3: TGTGCCAGTAGTATCAGTGTTACTAGCGCCTACGAGCAGTACTTC. Translation: CASSISVTSAYEQYF. Together with reference TRBV19 and TRBJ2-7, the CDR3 gives the full variable domain: DGGITQSPKYLFRKEGQNVTLSCEQNLNHDAMYWYRQDPGQGLRLIYYSQIVNDFQKGDIAEGYSVSREKKESFPLTVTSAQKNPTAFYLCASSISVTSAYEQYFGPGTRLTVT.